This T cell receptor (beta chain) appears in the sequencing data of a study of T cells in localized non-small cell lung cancer. Using immunoSEQ multiplex PCR, the repertoire was profiled, and TCRdb retains in-frame clones only, with some absent. Of 30,000 to 40,000 clones in the sample, 90% are singletons; the top ten hold around 4.1%. This CDR3 has 17 residues. V lost 3 bases to trimming and J lost 0 bases, with 15 bases between them. Germline CDR1 is SGDLS and CDR2 is YYNGEE. Study outcomes and limitations: A median of about 58 of the top 100 tumor clones appeared in adjacent lung, which was paired and uninvolved.

Only one count was recorded for this clone. No antigen is known for it. The sample here was peripheral blood, taken before any cancer treatment. This receptor was identified in a man aged 40-75 years with stage I lung adenocarcinoma. This chain connects TRBV9 to TRBJ2-2; TRBD1 is a possible D gene (5 bases). This CDR3 is CASSAPEQDPNTGELFF. In DNA form, the CDR3 reads TGTGCCAGCAGCGCGCCTGAACAGGACCCGAACACCGGGGAGCTGTTTTTT.